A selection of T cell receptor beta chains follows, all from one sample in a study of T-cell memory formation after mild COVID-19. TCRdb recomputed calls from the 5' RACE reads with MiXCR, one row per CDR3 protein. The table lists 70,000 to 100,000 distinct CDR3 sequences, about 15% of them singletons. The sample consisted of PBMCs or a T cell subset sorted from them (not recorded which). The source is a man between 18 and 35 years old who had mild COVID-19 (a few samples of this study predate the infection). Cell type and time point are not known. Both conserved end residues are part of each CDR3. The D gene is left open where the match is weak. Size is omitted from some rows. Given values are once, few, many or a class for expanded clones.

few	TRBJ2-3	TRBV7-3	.	TGTGCCAGCAGCCCATCAGGGTCGTTCGGGGATACGCAGTATTTT	CASSPSGSFGDTQYF
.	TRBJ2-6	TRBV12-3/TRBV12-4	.	TGTGCCAGCAGTTACTCAGTCTCTGGGGCCAACGTCCTGACTTTC	CASSYSVSGANVLTF
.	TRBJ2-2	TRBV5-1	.	TGCGCCAGCGAATTGGGACCGCACACCGGGGAGCTGTTTTTT	CASELGPHTGELFF
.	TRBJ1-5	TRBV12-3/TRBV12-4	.	TGTGCCAGCAGTTCCGGGGTGGCCGGGAGCAATCAGCCCCAGCATTTT	CASSSGVAGSNQPQHF
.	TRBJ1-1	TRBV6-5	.	TGTGCCAGCAGGCAGGGGTTTGCCACTGAAGCTTTCTTT	CASRQGFATEAFF
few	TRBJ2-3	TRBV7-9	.	TGTGCCAGCAGCTCTATTCAAGGGAAAAGCACAGATACGCAGTATTTT	CASSSIQGKSTDTQYF
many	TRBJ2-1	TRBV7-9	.	TGTGCCAGCAGCTTCGCTTCCGATGAGCAGTTCTTC	CASSFASDEQFF
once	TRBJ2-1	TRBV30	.	TGTGCCTGGAGTTATGTGGGGAACGCAGATGAGCAGTTCTTC	CAWSYVGNADEQFF
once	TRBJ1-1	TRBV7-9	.	TGTGCCAGCAGCTTAGCGGAGGGGGTCAATACTGAAGCTTTCTTT	CASSLAEGVNTEAFF
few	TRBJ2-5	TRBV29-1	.	TGCAGCGTCTTCGGGGGACCGGGGATGGAGACCCAGTACTTC	CSVFGGPGMETQYF
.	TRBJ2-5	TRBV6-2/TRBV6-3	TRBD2	TGTGCCAGCAGCTACAGACTAGCGGGGACCCAAGAGACCCAGTACTTC	CASSYRLAGTQETQYF